The rows below give T cell receptor beta chains drawn from one sample of a study of human T cells and chemical hapten exposure. TCRdb fed the RACE reads into MiXCR, producing one record per CDR3 protein. Altogether a few hundred thousand distinct CDR3 sequences are present, about 6% being singletons, with the ten largest covering less than 6.5%. The material sequenced was whole blood, taken in connection with sensitization to the hapten diphenylcyclopropenone (DPC). These receptors were taken from a woman aged 18-29 years with alopecia areata. Some clones in this sample may be carry-over from other donors' samples. Each CDR3 is given with its conserved first and last residue. The listing skips clone size in some rows; elsewhere it reads once, few, many or a size class.

j_call: TRBJ2-3
clone_size: -
v_call: TRBV20-1
cdr3_length: 15
cdr3_aa: CSARDRFGGGDTQYF

j_call: TRBJ2-1
clone_size: few
v_call: TRBV3-1
cdr3_length: 14
cdr3_aa: CASSPGPEGNEQFF

j_call: TRBJ2-7
clone_size: few
v_call: TRBV29-1
cdr3_length: 11
cdr3_aa: CSVVYWAEQYF

j_call: TRBJ1-2
clone_size: many
v_call: TRBV10-3
cdr3_length: 13
cdr3_aa: CAIEKEANYGYTF

j_call: TRBJ1-4
clone_size: many
v_call: TRBV4-2
cdr3_length: 17
cdr3_aa: CASSQGGLGNEVEKLFF

j_call: TRBJ1-1
clone_size: -
v_call: TRBV4-2
cdr3_length: 13
cdr3_aa: CASSQEGEVEAFF

j_call: TRBJ2-4
clone_size: few
v_call: TRBV5-1
cdr3_length: 15
cdr3_aa: CASSLETWAKNIQYF

j_call: TRBJ1-6
clone_size: many
v_call: TRBV14
cdr3_length: 13
cdr3_aa: CASSQSILSTLHF

j_call: TRBJ2-5
clone_size: -
v_call: TRBV18
cdr3_length: 15
cdr3_aa: CASSSPSGTQETQYF

j_call: TRBJ1-1
clone_size: many
v_call: TRBV12-3/TRBV12-4
cdr3_length: 14
cdr3_aa: CASSSTGLNTEAFF

j_call: TRBJ2-1
clone_size: -
v_call: TRBV28
cdr3_length: 16
cdr3_aa: CASSLPAGVGYNEQFF

j_call: TRBJ2-7
clone_size: -
v_call: TRBV7-2
cdr3_length: 15
cdr3_aa: CASSSSRGYTYEQYF

j_call: TRBJ2-4
clone_size: many
v_call: TRBV27
cdr3_length: 13
cdr3_aa: CASSLGPKNIQYF

j_call: TRBJ1-6
clone_size: -
v_call: TRBV3-1
cdr3_length: 14
cdr3_aa: CASSRTDDNSPLHF

j_call: TRBJ1-1
clone_size: many
v_call: TRBV7-9
cdr3_length: 16
cdr3_aa: CASSLGGRVAGTEAFF

j_call: TRBJ1-2
clone_size: -
v_call: TRBV18
cdr3_length: 18
cdr3_aa: CASSLSSGTGFFGYGYTF